Each of the 30 T cell receptor beta chains below was sequenced from the same sample in a study of identical twins. Each CDR3 protein is one row after TCRdb ran MiXCR on the 5' RACE reads. The data contain about 1.7 million distinct CDR3 sequences, roughly 35% of them singletons. The sequenced material came from cord blood. The origin of the receptors is a newborn girl in good health.

The rearrangement uses TRBV7-9 and TRBJ2-3; 13 nucleotides align to TRBD2. CDR1 and CDR2 from the germline V gene are SEHNR and FQNEAQ (reference sequence). Trimming took 3 bases from V and 3 from J; bases not matched to a gene: 3. The length of the CDR3 is 16 residues. In nucleotides, the CDR3 is TGTGCCAGCAGCTTCACTAGCGGGAGGGTAACAGATACGCAGTATTTT. Translated: CASSFTSGRVTDTQYF.

This clonotype has just a few counts. The rearrangement links TRBV20-1 to TRBJ2-5, with TRBD2 identical over 11 bases. V gave up 1 base and J gave up 1 base; unmatched junction bases: 14. The CDR3 is 19 residues long. Germline CDR1 reads DFQATT; CDR2 reads SNEGSKA (reference sequence). CDR3 in amino acids: CSARALPSTSGGLQETQYF. The DNA for the CDR3 is TGCAGTGCTAGAGCACTCCCCAGTACTAGCGGGGGACTCCAAGAGACCCAGTACTTC.

This chain joins TRBV7-2 and TRBJ2-3, with a possible D match to TRBD2 (5 bases). CDR3 length: 17 amino acids. V lost 0 bases and J 3 bases, leaving 16 bases between the germline ends. CDR1 is SGHTA, CDR2 FQGNSA, per germline. The CDR3 bases are TGTGCCAGCAGCTTAGCGTTTACCCTACTAGTTACAGATACGCAGTATTTT. Residues: CASSLAFTLLVTDTQYF. The whole variable domain, remainder taken from reference TRBV7-2 and TRBJ2-3, is GAGVSQSPSNKVTEKGKDVELRCDPISGHTALYWYRQSLGQGLEFLIYFQGNSAPDKSGLPSDRFSAERTGGSVSTLTIQRTQQEDSAVYLCASSLAFTLLVTDTQYFGPGTRLTVL.

This clonotype turned up a few times. The V call is TRBV7-9, the J call TRBJ2-1; D perhaps matches TRBD1 (5 bases). The CDR3 totals 14 residues. Germline CDR1 reads SEHNR; CDR2 reads FQNEAQ (reference sequence). V was clipped by 5 bases and J by 7 bases, with 15 bases between them. The CDR3 sequence: CASSNDRQLNEQFF. The CDR3 nucleotides are TGTGCCAGCAGCAACGATCGACAGTTAAATGAGCAGTTCTTC.

This chain uses TRBV21-1 with TRBJ1-1. TRBV21-1 is flagged as a pseudogene. This CDR3 contains 16 residues. The CDR3 DNA sequence: TGTGCCAGCAGCAAAGGGGCAGGGCGGGGAGGCACTGAAGCTTTCTTT. Its translation is CASSKGAGRGGTEAFF.

V gene TRBV2 combines with J gene TRBJ1-1; 7 nucleotides line up with TRBD1. V gave up 3 bases and J gave up 5 bases; unmatched junction bases: 9. Germline loops: CDR1 SNHLY, CDR2 FYNNEI. The CDR3 has 15 amino acids. CDR3 sequence (DNA): TGTGCCAGCAGTGACACGCGACAGGGAGGGACTGAAGCTTTCTTT. It is translated as CASSDTRQGGTEAFF.

The rearrangement links TRBV20-1 to TRBJ2-1; TRBD2 matches at 14 bases. The length of the CDR3 is 16 residues. Germline-derived CDR1 and CDR2 are DFQATT and SNEGSKA (reference sequence). J was trimmed by 13 bases and V by 3 bases; bases with no gene match: 14. CDR3 residues: CSARDRLAGGQETQFF. CDR3 nucleotides: TGCAGTGCTAGGGACAGACTAGCGGGAGGGCAAGAGACCCAGTTCTTC.

CDR3 in DNA: TGCAGCGGCGTACAGGGATACGAGCAGTACTTC. Its translation: CSGVQGYEQYF. The V gene is TRBV29-1, the J gene TRBJ2-7; D is possibly TRBD1 (6 bases). V was shortened by 7 bases and J by 4 bases, with 11 bases between the two germline ends. Germline values: CDR1 SQVTM, CDR2 ANQGSEA. The CDR3 consists of 11 residues.

Of note for this clonotype: One base away lies a much larger clone, so this may be a sequencing read error. The chain carries TRBV20-1 and TRBJ2-4; D may match TRBD1 or TRBD2 (5 bases each). This CDR3 spans 15 amino acids. Germline V lookup: CDR1 DFQATT, CDR2 SNEGSKA (reference sequence). The CDR3 loop reads CGASQTAVAKNIQYF. CDR3 nucleotides: TGCGGTGCTAGCCAGACAGCTGTAGCCAAAAACATTCAGTACTTC.

The rearrangement joins TRBV3-1 to TRBJ2-2; D is uncertain. Germline CDR1 and CDR2: LGHDT and YNNKEL (reference sequence). V was shortened by 2 bases and J by 3 bases, with 7 bases between the two germline ends. The CDR3 totals 14 residues. The CDR3 DNA sequence: TGTGCCAGCAGCCAAAGTGGCTACACCGGGGAGCTGTTTTTT. It is translated as CASSQSGYTGELFF. Filled out from reference TRBV3-1 and TRBJ2-2, the complete variable domain reads DTAVSQTPKYLVTQMGNDKSIKCEQNLGHDTMYWYKQDSKKFLKIMFSYNNKELIINETVPNRFSPKSPDKAHLNLHINSLELGDSAVYFCASSQSGYTGELFFGEGSRLTVL.

This chain connects TRBV5-1 to TRBJ2-4, with D unclear. Germline CDR1 reads SGHRS; CDR2 reads YFSETQ. The CDR3 length is 14 residues. V lost 5 bases and J 8 bases, leaving 17 bases between the germline ends. The DNA for the CDR3 is TGCGCCAGCAGTAAAGTATTCCTCCCTGACATTCAGTACTTC. Amino acids: CASSKVFLPDIQYF.

This clonotype was seen more than once but under ten times. V and J are TRBV5-1 and TRBJ1-2, with TRBD1 matching over 7 bases. CDR3 length: 15 amino acids. CDR1 SGHRS and CDR2 YFSETQ come from the germline V gene. With 2 bases clipped from V and 3 bases from J, the junction kept 7 bases outside the gene matches. The CDR3 sequence is CASSFRQGLDYGYTF. CDR3 bases: TGCGCCAGCAGCTTTCGACAGGGTTTAGACTATGGCTACACCTTC.

This clonotype was counted only a few times. The rearrangement joins TRBV5-6 to TRBJ2-5; a possible D gene is TRBD1 (6 bases). V lost 6 bases, J lost 3 bases, and 24 bases lay in between. The CDR3 has 17 residues. Germline CDR1 SGHDT, CDR2 YYEEEE. In nucleotides, the CDR3 is TGTGCCAGCAAGTATTGGGGACAAGCCAGGCTCAAAGAGACCCAGTACTTC. Residues: CASKYWGQARLKETQYF.

The chain combines TRBV20-1 with TRBJ2-5, with TRBD2 as a possible D gene (7 bases). The DNA end favors TRBJ2-4, so the J call may be wrong. The CDR3 loop spans 15 amino acids. Germline V lookup: CDR1 DFQATT, CDR2 SNEGSKA (reference sequence). CDR3 loop: CSARTSRGRGNIQYF. CDR3 bases: TGCAGTGCTAGGACTAGCCGGGGAAGGGGGAACATTCAGTACTTC.

V gene TRBV3-1 combines with J gene TRBJ2-7, with D possibly matching TRBD2 (6 bases). Germline values: CDR1 LGHDT, CDR2 YNNKEL (reference sequence). CDR3 length: 14 residues. V was clipped by 4 bases and J by 3 bases, with 13 bases between them. CDR3 loop: CASSPTRLVYEQYF. Here the CDR3 DNA reads TGTGCCAGCAGCCCTACCCGACTAGTCTACGAGCAGTACTTC.

This chain uses TRBV12-3 or TRBV12-4 with TRBJ1-1, with 9 bases that match TRBD1. The CDR3 spans 14 residues. The J segment lost 4 bases and the V segment lost 6 bases, leaving 6 bases of the junction unmatched. The CDR3 loop is CASRKQGAGTEAFF. In nucleotides, the CDR3 is TGTGCCAGCAGAAAACAGGGGGCGGGCACTGAAGCTTTCTTT.

This CDR3 reads CASSPPFVHRIYGYTF. The CDR3 DNA reads as TGTGCCAGCAGTCCCCCCTTTGTGCATCGGATCTATGGCTACACCTTC. The V call is TRBV12-3 or TRBV12-4, the J call TRBJ1-2; D not certain. CDR3 length: 16 amino acids. V lost 5 bases and J 4 bases, leaving 20 bases between the germline ends.

This clonotype has more than one count but fewer than ten. The rearrangement uses TRBV7-9 and TRBJ1-1; no clear D. Trimming shortened V by 1 base and J by 1 base, and 19 bases separated the two germline ends. The CDR3 consists of 18 residues. CDR1 is SEHNR, CDR2 FQNEAQ, per germline (reference sequence). The DNA of the CDR3 is TGTGCCAGCAGCTTAGGTACCGGCAACTCACGCTCGAACACTGAAGCTTTCTTT. Its protein product is CASSLGTGNSRSNTEAFF.

This clonotype has a handful of counts. This sequence joins TRBV5-4 and TRBJ2-5, with D possibly being TRBD2 (5 bases). CDR3 length: 15 amino acids. V lost 0 bases, J lost 9 bases, and 18 bases lay in between. Looked up from germline, CDR1 is SGHNT and CDR2 is YYREEE (reference sequence). In DNA form, the CDR3 reads TGTGCCAGCAGCTTGGAGATCTCAGGACTTAGAGCCCAGTACTTC. Protein: CASSLEISGLRAQYF. Together with reference TRBV5-4 and TRBJ2-5, the CDR3 gives the full variable domain: ETGVTQSPTHLIKTRGQQVTLRCSSQSGHNTVSWYQQALGQGPQFIFQYYREEENGRGNFPPRFSGLQFPNYSSELNVNALELDDSALYLCASSLEISGLRAQYFGPGTRLLVL.

The chain is built from TRBV2 and TRBJ2-5, with TRBD2 identical over 12 bases. The CDR3 sequence is 16 residues long. Trimming cost V 7 bases and J 11 bases; bases outside gene matches: 17. In germline, CDR1 is SNHLY, CDR2 FYNNEI. The CDR3 sequence: CASTMGLAGTYNEQYF. The CDR3 bases are TGTGCCAGCACCATGGGACTAGCGGGTACCTACAATGAGCAGTACTTC.

This clonotype was seen a few times. The chain is built from TRBV4-2 and TRBJ2-3; D is undetermined. V was shortened by 1 base and J by 2 bases, with 16 bases between the two germline ends. From germline, CDR1 is LGHNA and CDR2 YNFKEQ. The CDR3 is 17 amino acids. CDR3 bases: TGTGCCAGCAGCCAAGGCCCGCCAGTTCGAGTCACAGATACGCAGTATTTT. Translating gives CASSQGPPVRVTDTQYF.

This clonotype was found many times. The J gene is TRBJ2-5, the V gene TRBV10-2, with TRBD1 identical over 10 bases. Judging by the DNA end, TRBJ2-7 fits better; the J call may be wrong. The CDR3 has 14 residues. CDR1 is WSHSY, CDR2 SAAADI, per germline. This chain's CDR3 is CASSPGQGNNEQYF. The CDR3 DNA is TGCGCCAGCAGTCCGGGACAGGGGAACAACGAGCAGTACTTC.

V usage is TRBV11-2 and J usage is TRBJ1-1; D unresolved. Looked up from germline, CDR1 is SGHAT and CDR2 is FQNNGV. The CDR3 sequence is 15 residues long. V was clipped by 5 bases and J by 3 bases, with 16 bases between them. CDR3 nucleotides: TGTGCCAGCAGCCTGGGTCTGACTGCCGACACTGAAGCTTTCTTT. Translation: CASSLGLTADTEAFF.

The chain joins TRBV5-6 to TRBJ2-4; tentative D call: TRBD2 (6 bases). With the DNA end fitting TRBJ2-5 better, the J assignment may be wrong. Germline loops: CDR1 SGHDT, CDR2 YYEEEE. CDR3 size: 17 residues. The CDR3 protein is CASSFYLSGSNPETQYF. CDR3 sequence (DNA): TGTGCCAGCAGCTTCTATTTATCCGGGAGCAACCCCGAGACCCAGTACTTC.

This clonotype has just a few counts. The CDR3 here is CASSQGQGNPEAFF. For the CDR3, the DNA is TGCGCCAGCAGCCAGGGACAGGGGAATCCTGAAGCTTTCTTT. V usage is TRBV4-1 and J usage is TRBJ1-1; the match to TRBD1 covers 10 bases. Trimming at V came to 3 bases and at J to 6 bases, leaving 4 bases not matched to a gene. This CDR3 contains 14 residues. Per germline, CDR1 MGHRA and CDR2 YSYEKL.

The J gene is TRBJ1-1, the V gene TRBV27, with D possibly being TRBD1 (5 bases). There are 18 residues in the CDR3. Trimming pared 2 bases from V and 3 bases from J, leaving 22 bases between. From germline, CDR1 is MNHEY and CDR2 SMNVEV (reference sequence). The CDR3 DNA follows: TGTGCCAGCAGTTTAAGCGGAGGGCAGTGGGGCGGGGACACTGAAGCTTTCTTT. Protein: CASSLSGGQWGGDTEAFF.

A few counts support this clonotype. This chain links TRBV5-1 with TRBJ2-7; D is undetermined. Trimming stripped 3 bases from V and 4 bases from J, with 26 bases between. The length of the CDR3 is 18 residues. The germline V gene has CDR1 SGHRS and CDR2 YFSETQ. Here the CDR3 DNA reads TGCGCCAGCAGCTCCCGACTGGAGAAAGCCCTTTTCCTTTACGAGCAGTACTTC. Translating gives CASSSRLEKALFLYEQYF. Complete variable domain (other parts from reference TRBV5-1 and TRBJ2-7): KAGVTQTPRYLIKTRGQQVTLSCSPISGHRSVSWYQQTPGQGLQFLFEYFSETQRNKGNFPGRFSGRQFSNSRSEMNVSTLELGDSALYLCASSSRLEKALFLYEQYFGPGTRLTVT.

The chain has TRBV5-4 and TRBJ2-3; TRBD2 is a possible D gene (5 bases). CDR1 and CDR2 (germline): SGHNT, YYREEE (reference sequence). Trimming left V 0 bases short and J 4 bases short, with 9 bases between. This CDR3 is 14 amino acids long. CDR3: CASSLELSADTQYF. For the CDR3, the DNA is TGTGCCAGCAGCTTGGAACTTAGCGCAGATACGCAGTATTTT. The complete variable domain, with remaining parts taken from reference TRBV5-4 and TRBJ2-3, reads ETGVTQSPTHLIKTRGQQVTLRCSSQSGHNTVSWYQQALGQGPQFIFQYYREEENGRGNFPPRFSGLQFPNYSSELNVNALELDDSALYLCASSLELSADTQYFGPGTRLTVL.

This clonotype has more than one count but fewer than ten. The rearrangement links TRBV20-1 to TRBJ2-1; 14 bases are a match to TRBD2. Germline trimming cut 3 bases from V and 3 bases from J; bases unmatched to any gene: 4. The CDR3 runs 16 residues. Germline V gene sequence: CDR1 DFQATT, CDR2 SNEGSKA (reference sequence). CDR3 amino acids: CSASDGTSGGYNEQFF. The CDR3 DNA follows: TGCAGTGCTAGCGATGGGACTAGCGGGGGCTACAATGAGCAGTTCTTC.

Note on this clonotype: Its ends do not fully match the called genes, so a read error is possible. The chain uses TRBV24-1 and TRBJ2-3; TRBD1 agrees at 8 bases. Germline-derived CDR1 and CDR2 are KGHDR and SFDVKD. The length of the CDR3 is 13 residues. In DNA, the CDR3 is TGTACCACCAGTCCGACAGGGGCAGATACGCAGTATTTT. Amino acids: CTTSPTGADTQYF.